This T cell receptor (beta chain) was sequenced during a study of blood T cell repertoires in COVID-19. Here immunoSEQ multiplex PCR was the method, and the copy in TCRdb shows in-frame clones only, minus some. Of over 80,000 clones in the sample, 75% to 85% were seen once. Source material: peripheral blood. The receptor was isolated from a woman in her 70s with acute or convalescent COVID-19.

Here the CDR3 reads CASSIVRDEKLFF. DNA of the CDR3: TGTGCCAGTAGTATTGTCAGGGATGAAAAACTGTTTTTT. The rearrangement uses TRBV19 and TRBJ1-4; tentative D call: TRBD1 (5 bases). V shed 3 bases and J shed 6 bases, with 8 bases lying between them. This CDR3 spans 13 amino acids. Per germline, CDR1 LNHDA and CDR2 SQIVND (reference sequence).